This T cell receptor beta chain was sequenced for a study of T cells expressing NK-cell markers. The wider study: Serological testing identified seven of the eight sequenced donors as HCMV-seropositive and one as seronegative.

TCRdb reprocessed the 5' RACE reads and reports one entry per CDR3 protein, with no DNA. The sample is made up of about 8,000 distinct CDR3 sequences, and the top ten hold less than 11% of it. About this clonotype: The antigen remains undetermined.

CDR1 is DFQATT, CDR2 SNEGSKA, per germline (reference sequence). The CDR3 contains 14 residues. Study-level results: Researchers report these clonotypes also headed the CD3+CD56-NKG2C+ fraction in four donors.

This TCR derives from a man between 18 and 35 years old in good health. J is TRBJ2-2 and V is TRBV20-1; checking the TCRdb D call of TRBD2 is not possible without DNA. Sequencing used blood T cells: a sorted CD56 or NKG2C T cell subset, CD4+ or CD8+ T cells, or bulk PBMC T cells (not recorded which). CDR3 protein: CSARYSSGTGELFF.